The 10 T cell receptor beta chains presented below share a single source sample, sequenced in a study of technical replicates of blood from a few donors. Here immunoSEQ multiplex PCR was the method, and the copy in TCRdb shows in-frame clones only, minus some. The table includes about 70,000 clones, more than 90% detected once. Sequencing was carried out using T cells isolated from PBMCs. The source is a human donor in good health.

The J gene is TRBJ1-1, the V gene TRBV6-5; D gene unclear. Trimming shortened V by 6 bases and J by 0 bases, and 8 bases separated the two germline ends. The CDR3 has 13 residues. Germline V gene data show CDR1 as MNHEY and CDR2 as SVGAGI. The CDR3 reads CASSLNLNTEAFF. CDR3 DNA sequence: TGTGCCAGCAGCCTAAATTTGAACACTGAAGCTTTCTTT.

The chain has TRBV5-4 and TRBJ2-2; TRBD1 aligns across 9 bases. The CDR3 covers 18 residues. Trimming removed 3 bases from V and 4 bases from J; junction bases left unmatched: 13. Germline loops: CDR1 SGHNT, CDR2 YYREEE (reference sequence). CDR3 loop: CASSWGLTGGIGTGELFF. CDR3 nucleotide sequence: TGTGCCAGCAGCTGGGGACTAACAGGGGGCATCGGCACCGGGGAGCTGTTTTTT. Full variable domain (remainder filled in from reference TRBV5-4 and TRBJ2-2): ETGVTQSPTHLIKTRGQQVTLRCSSQSGHNTVSWYQQALGQGPQFIFQYYREEENGRGNFPPRFSGLQFPNYSSELNVNALELDDSALYLCASSWGLTGGIGTGELFFGEGSRLTVL.

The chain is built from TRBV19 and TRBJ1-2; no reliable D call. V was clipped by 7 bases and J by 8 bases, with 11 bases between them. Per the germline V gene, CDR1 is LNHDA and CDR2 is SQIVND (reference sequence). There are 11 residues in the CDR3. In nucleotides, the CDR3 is TGTGCCAGTAAAGCCGGGAGCGGCTACACCTTC. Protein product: CASKAGSGYTF.

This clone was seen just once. The CDR3, as DNA: TGTGCCAGCAGCTCCAGGAGCGGGAGTAATCACGAGACCCAGTACTTC. This encodes CASSSRSGSNHETQYF. This chain joins TRBV11-3 and TRBJ2-5; TRBD2 matches at 8 bases. Trimming at V came to 4 bases and at J to 5 bases, leaving 12 bases not matched to a gene. Germline lookup yields CDR1 SGHNT and CDR2 YENEEA. The CDR3 runs to 16 residues.

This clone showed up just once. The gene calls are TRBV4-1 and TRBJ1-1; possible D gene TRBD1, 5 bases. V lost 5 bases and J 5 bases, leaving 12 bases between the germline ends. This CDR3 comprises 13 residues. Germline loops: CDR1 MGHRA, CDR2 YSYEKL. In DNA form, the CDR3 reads TGCGCCAGCAGCTCAAGGGGTTTTACTGAAGCTTTCTTT. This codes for CASSSRGFTEAFF.

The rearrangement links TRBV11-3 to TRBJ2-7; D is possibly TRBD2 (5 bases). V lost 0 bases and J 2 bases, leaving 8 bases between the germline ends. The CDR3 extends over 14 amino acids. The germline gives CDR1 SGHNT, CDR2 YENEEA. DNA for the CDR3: TGTGCCAGCAGCTTAGATACGGGGACCTACGAGCAGTACTTC. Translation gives CASSLDTGTYEQYF.

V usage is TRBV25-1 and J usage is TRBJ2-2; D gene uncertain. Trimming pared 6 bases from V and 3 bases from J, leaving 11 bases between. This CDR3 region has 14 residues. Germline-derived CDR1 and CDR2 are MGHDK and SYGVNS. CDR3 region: CASRSERHTGELFF. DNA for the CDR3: TGTGCCAGCAGGTCCGAGCGACACACCGGGGAGCTGTTTTTT. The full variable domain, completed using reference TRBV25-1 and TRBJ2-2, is EADIYQTPRYLVIGTGKKITLECSQTMGHDKMYWYQQDPGMELHLIHYSYGVNSTEKGDLSSESTVSRIRTEHFPLTLESARPSHTSQYLCASRSERHTGELFFGEGSRLTVL.

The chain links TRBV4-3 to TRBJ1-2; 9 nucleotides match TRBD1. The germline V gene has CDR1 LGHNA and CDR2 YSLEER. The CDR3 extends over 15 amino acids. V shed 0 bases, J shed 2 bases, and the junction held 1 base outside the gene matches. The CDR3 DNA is TGCGCCAGCAGCCAAGATGGACAGGGGAACTATGGCTACACCTTC. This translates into CASSQDGQGNYGYTF.

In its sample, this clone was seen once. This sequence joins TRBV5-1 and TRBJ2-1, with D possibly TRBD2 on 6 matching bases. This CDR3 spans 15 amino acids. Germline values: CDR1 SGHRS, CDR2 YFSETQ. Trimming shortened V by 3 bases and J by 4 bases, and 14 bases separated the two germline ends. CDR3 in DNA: TGCGCCAGCAGCTCTTTTCTCCGGGAGTACAATGAGCAGTTCTTC. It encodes CASSSFLREYNEQFF.

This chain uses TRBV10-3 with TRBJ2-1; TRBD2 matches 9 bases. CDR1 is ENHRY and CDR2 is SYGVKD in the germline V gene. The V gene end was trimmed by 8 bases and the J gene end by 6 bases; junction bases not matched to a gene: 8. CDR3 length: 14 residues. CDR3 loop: CAIGLAGDRNEQFF. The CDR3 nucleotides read TGTGCCATCGGCTTAGCGGGAGATCGCAATGAGCAGTTCTTC.